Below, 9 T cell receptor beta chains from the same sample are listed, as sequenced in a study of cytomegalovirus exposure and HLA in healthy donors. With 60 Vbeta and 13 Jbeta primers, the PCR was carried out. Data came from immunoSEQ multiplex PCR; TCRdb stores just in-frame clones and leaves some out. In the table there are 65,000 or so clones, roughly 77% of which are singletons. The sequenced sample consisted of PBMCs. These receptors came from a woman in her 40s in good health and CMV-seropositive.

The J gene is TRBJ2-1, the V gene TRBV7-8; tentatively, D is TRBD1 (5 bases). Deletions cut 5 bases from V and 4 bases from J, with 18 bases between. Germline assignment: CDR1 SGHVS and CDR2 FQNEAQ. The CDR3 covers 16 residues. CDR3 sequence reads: CASSHPVGAVYNEQFF. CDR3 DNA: TGTGCCAGCAGCCATCCCGTTGGGGCGGTTTACAATGAGCAGTTCTTC.

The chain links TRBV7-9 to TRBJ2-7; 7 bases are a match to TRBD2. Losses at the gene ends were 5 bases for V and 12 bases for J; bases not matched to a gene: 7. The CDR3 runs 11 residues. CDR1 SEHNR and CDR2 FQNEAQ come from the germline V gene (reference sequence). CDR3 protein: CASSREDKRYF. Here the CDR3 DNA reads TGTGCCAGCAGCCGGGAGGACAAGAGGTACTTC.

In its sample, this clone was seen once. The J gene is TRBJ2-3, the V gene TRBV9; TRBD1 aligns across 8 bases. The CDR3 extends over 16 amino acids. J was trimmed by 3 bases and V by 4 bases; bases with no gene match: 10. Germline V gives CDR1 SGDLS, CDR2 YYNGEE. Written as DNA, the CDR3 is TGTGCCAGCAGCCCACAGGGGGAAGTGAGGACAGATACGCAGTATTTT. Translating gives CASSPQGEVRTDTQYF.

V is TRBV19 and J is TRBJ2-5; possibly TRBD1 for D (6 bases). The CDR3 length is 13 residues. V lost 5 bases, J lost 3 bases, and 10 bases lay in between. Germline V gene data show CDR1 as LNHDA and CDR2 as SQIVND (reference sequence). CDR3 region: CASSGGREETQYF. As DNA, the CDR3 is TGTGCCAGTAGTGGGGGCAGGGAAGAGACCCAGTACTTC.

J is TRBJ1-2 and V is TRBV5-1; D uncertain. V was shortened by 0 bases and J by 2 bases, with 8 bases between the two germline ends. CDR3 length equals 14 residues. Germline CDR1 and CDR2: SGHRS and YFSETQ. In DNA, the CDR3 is TGCGCCAGCAGCTTGGGAACGAGAAACTATGGCTACACCTTC. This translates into CASSLGTRNYGYTF.

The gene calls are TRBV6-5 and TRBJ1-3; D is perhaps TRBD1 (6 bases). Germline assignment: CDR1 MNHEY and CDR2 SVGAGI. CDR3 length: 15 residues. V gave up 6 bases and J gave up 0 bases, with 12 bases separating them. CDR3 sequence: CASRTATGSGNTIYF. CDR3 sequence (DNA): TGTGCCAGCAGAACCGCGACAGGCTCTGGAAACACCATATATTTT.

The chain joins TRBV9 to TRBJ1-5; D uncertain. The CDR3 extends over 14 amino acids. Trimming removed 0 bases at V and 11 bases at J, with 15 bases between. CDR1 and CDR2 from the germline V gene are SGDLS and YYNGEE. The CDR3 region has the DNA TGTGCCAGCAGCGTAGGGGGAGCTCAACAGACCCAGCATTTT. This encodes CASSVGGAQQTQHF.

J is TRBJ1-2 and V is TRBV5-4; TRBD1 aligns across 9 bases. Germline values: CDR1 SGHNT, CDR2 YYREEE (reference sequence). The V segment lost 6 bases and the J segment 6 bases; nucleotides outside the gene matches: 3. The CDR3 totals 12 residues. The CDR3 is CASKDRGNGYTF. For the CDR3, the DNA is TGTGCCAGCAAGGACAGGGGCAATGGCTACACCTTC.

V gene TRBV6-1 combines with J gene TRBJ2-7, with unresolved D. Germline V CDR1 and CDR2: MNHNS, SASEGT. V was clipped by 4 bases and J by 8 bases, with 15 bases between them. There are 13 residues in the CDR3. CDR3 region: CASSATAQVQQYF. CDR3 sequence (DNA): TGTGCCAGCAGTGCGACCGCCCAGGTTCAGCAGTACTTC.